This entry is about one TCR beta chain. Germline V CDR1 and CDR2: MNHEY, SVGAGI. This CDR3 spans 12 amino acids. V was cut by 2 bases and J by 10 bases, with 9 bases left in between. Naive CD8 populations comprised CD45RO-negative cells positively selected for CCR7, excluding terminally differentiated effector memory CD45RA+ cells. The data are from a study of shared clonotypes between healthy human individuals. Measured with immunoSEQ multiplex PCR; TCRdb has only the in-frame clones, and not every one. The sample consists of about 2.1 million clones, over 85% of them appearing once. V is TRBV6-5 and J is TRBJ2-1, with D perhaps TRBD2 (7 bases). Sequencing was done on a sample of naive CD8+ T cells from PBMCs. The sequence came from a young man in good health. Some clones in this sample may be carry-over from other donors' samples. The DNA of the CDR3 is TGTGCCAGCAGTTACCGGGGGGCCGAGCAGTTCTTC. This gives the protein CASSYRGAEQFF.